The rows below give T cell receptor beta chains drawn from one sample of a study of T cell changes during pregnancy in multiple sclerosis. The protocol was immunoSEQ multiplex PCR, while the TCRdb copy is restricted to in-frame clones and leaves out a portion. The sample has over 100,000 clones, 90% to 95% seen once; the top ten hold about 1.5%. Sequences were derived from peripheral blood, sampled in the third trimester of pregnancy. Receptors originate from a female donor with multiple sclerosis, enrolled in a pregnancy study. CDR3s leave out the opening cysteine and the closing phenylalanine or tryptophan.

v_gene: TRBV6-1
j_gene: TRBJ1-5
CDR3aa: ASSERPGVNQPQH

v_gene: TRBV7-9
j_gene: TRBJ2-7
CDR3aa: ASSLALPQGAYEQY

v_gene: TRBV19
j_gene: TRBJ1-2
CDR3aa: ASSPGQGYGYT

v_gene: TRBV4-2
j_gene: TRBJ2-1
CDR3aa: ASSQDLSGRGLYNEQF

v_gene: TRBV4-1
j_gene: TRBJ1-2
CDR3aa: ASSHPGGDGRFYT

v_gene: TRBV5-1
j_gene: TRBJ2-5
CDR3aa: ASSAKTGGETQY

v_gene: TRBV10-3
j_gene: .
CDR3aa: AITDRGNEQF

v_gene: TRBV30
j_gene: TRBJ2-7
CDR3aa: AWRWAGGLSYEQY

v_gene: TRBV5-4
j_gene: TRBJ1-4
CDR3aa: ASSTGFGEKLF

v_gene: TRBV7-3
j_gene: TRBJ2-3
CDR3aa: ASSPHGGATDTQY

v_gene: TRBV6-1
j_gene: TRBJ2-1
CDR3aa: ASSEIAGATNEQF

v_gene: TRBV5-4
j_gene: TRBJ1-1
CDR3aa: ASSFGRNTEAF

v_gene: TRBV27
j_gene: TRBJ1-2
CDR3aa: ASSPTWPIRYGYT

v_gene: TRBV28
j_gene: TRBJ1-1
CDR3aa: ASTSRDRMNTEAF

v_gene: TRBV5-1
j_gene: TRBJ2-5
CDR3aa: ASSLGLAGALQETQY

v_gene: TRBV6-5
j_gene: TRBJ1-1
CDR3aa: ASSRDTEAF

v_gene: TRBV6-6
j_gene: TRBJ1-2
CDR3aa: ASSGDRESGYT

v_gene: TRBV5-6
j_gene: TRBJ2-1
CDR3aa: ASSFGRSSYNEQF

v_gene: TRBV5-6
j_gene: TRBJ2-7
CDR3aa: ASSLVGQATYEQY

v_gene: TRBV6-1
j_gene: TRBJ2-3
CDR3aa: ASSESGVSTDTQY

v_gene: TRBV27
j_gene: TRBJ2-4
CDR3aa: ASSRRAVDIQY

v_gene: TRBV30
j_gene: TRBJ1-2
CDR3aa: AWSEGGSNT

v_gene: TRBV28
j_gene: TRBJ1-5
CDR3aa: ASHPGIGGLSNQPQH

v_gene: TRBV30
j_gene: TRBJ1-1
CDR3aa: AWSGRQGDTEAF

v_gene: TRBV5-6
j_gene: TRBJ2-3
CDR3aa: ASSATDTQY

v_gene: TRBV9
j_gene: TRBJ1-4
CDR3aa: ASSVGLFDSLNEKLF

v_gene: TRBV19
j_gene: TRBJ2-7
CDR3aa: ASSKRDRETAEQY

v_gene: TRBV6-1
j_gene: TRBJ1-1
CDR3aa: ASSSSGNTEAF

v_gene: TRBV28
j_gene: TRBJ2-7
CDR3aa: ASSLPGTGFYEQY

v_gene: TRBV11-2
j_gene: TRBJ2-2
CDR3aa: ASSSTGTGELF

v_gene: TRBV7-9
j_gene: TRBJ2-1
CDR3aa: ASSTGTSGRVEQF

v_gene: TRBV6-1
j_gene: TRBJ2-1
CDR3aa: ASMGLAAYNEQF

v_gene: TRBV1
j_gene: TRBJ2-7
CDR3aa: TSSLLAGESYEQY

v_gene: TRBV6-1
j_gene: TRBJ1-6
CDR3aa: ASSEAGPSGPLH

v_gene: TRBV18
j_gene: TRBJ2-5
CDR3aa: ASSPPRGETQY

v_gene: TRBV2
j_gene: TRBJ2-7
CDR3aa: ASSEERGPHEQY

v_gene: TRBV5-6
j_gene: TRBJ2-7
CDR3aa: ASSLTGLVYEQY

v_gene: TRBV6-5
j_gene: TRBJ2-1
CDR3aa: ASTQGTGFDEQF

v_gene: TRBV7-6
j_gene: TRBJ2-2
CDR3aa: ASSLSTSGSITGELF

v_gene: TRBV29-1
j_gene: TRBJ1-1
CDR3aa: SVESVTEAF

v_gene: TRBV7-3
j_gene: TRBJ1-1
CDR3aa: ASSLGGENTEAF